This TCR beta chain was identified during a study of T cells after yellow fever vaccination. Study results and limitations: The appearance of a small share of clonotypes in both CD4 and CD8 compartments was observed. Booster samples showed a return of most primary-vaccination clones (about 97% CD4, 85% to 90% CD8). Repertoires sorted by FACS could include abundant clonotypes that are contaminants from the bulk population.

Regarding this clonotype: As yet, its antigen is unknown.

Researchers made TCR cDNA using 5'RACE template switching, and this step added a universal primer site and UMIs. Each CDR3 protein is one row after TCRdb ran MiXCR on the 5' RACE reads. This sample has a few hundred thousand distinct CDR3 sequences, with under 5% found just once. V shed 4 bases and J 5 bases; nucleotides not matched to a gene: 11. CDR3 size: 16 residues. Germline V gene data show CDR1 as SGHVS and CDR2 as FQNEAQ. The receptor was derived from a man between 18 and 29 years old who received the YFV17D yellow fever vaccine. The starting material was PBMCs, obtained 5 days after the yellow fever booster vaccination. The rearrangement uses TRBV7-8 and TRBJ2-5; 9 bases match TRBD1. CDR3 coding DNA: TGTGCCAGCAGCTCTAACCCGGGACAGGGATTGGAGACCCAGTACTTC. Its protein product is CASSSNPGQGLETQYF. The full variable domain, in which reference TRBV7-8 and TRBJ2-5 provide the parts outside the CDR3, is GAGVSQSPRYKVAKRGQDVALRCDPISGHVSLFWYQQALGQGPEFLTYFQNEAQLDKSGLPSDRFFAERPEGSVSTLKIQRTQQEDSAVYLCASSSNPGQGLETQYFGPGTRLLVL.